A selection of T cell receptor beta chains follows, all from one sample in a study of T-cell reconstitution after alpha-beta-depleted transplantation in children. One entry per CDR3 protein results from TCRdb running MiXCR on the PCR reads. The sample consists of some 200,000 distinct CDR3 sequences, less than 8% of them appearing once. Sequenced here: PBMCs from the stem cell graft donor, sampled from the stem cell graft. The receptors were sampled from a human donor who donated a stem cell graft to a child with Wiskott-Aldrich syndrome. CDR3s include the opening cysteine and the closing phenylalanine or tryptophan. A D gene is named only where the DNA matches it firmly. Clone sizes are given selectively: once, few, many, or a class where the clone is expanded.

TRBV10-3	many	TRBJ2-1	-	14	CAIQKGYSGNEQFF	TGTGCCATCCAAAAAGGCTACAGTGGCAATGAGCAGTTCTTC
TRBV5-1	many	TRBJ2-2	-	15	CASSPEGQSTGELFF	TGCGCCAGCAGTCCGGAGGGACAGAGTACCGGGGAGCTGTTTTTT
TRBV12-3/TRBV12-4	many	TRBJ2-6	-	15	CASSLYSSGANVLTF	TGTGCCAGCAGTTTATACAGCTCTGGGGCCAACGTCCTGACTTTC
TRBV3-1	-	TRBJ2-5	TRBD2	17	CASSQVTSGSVKQTQYF	TGTGCCAGCAGCCAAGTGACAAGCGGGAGCGTTAAGCAGACCCAGTACTTC
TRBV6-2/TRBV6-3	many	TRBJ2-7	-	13	CASSRQVSYEQYF	TGTGCCAGCAGTCGACAGGTATCCTACGAGCAGTACTTC
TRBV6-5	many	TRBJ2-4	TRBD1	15	CASSYGLGQGASQYF	TGTGCCAGCAGTTACGGCCTAGGACAGGGGGCAAGTCAGTACTTC
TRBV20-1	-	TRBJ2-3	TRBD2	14	CSARLAGDTDTQYF	TGCAGTGCTAGACTGGCGGGAGACACAGATACGCAGTATTTT
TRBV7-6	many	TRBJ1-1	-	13	CASSPWGGTEAFF	TGTGCCAGCAGCCCATGGGGTGGCACTGAAGCTTTCTTT
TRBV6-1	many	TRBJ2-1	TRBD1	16	CASRPTGTGSYNEQFF	TGTGCCAGCAGGCCCACAGGGACAGGTTCCTACAATGAGCAGTTCTTC
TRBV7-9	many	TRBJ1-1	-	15	CASSLGDSRDTEAFF	TGTGCCAGCAGCTTAGGTGACAGTAGGGACACTGAAGCTTTCTTT
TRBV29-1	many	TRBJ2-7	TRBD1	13	CSVGDRGPYEQYF	TGCAGCGTGGGGGACAGGGGGCCTTACGAGCAGTACTTC
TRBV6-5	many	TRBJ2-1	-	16	CASGYRQGPPGDEQFF	TGTGCCAGCGGGTACAGGCAGGGCCCCCCTGGGGATGAGCAGTTCTTC
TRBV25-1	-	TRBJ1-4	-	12	CASSAGGEKLFF	TGTGCCAGCAGTGCTGGAGGTGAAAAACTGTTTTTT
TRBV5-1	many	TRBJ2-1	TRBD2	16	CASSLVPRGGYNEQFF	TGCGCCAGCAGCTTGGTTCCGCGCGGGGGCTACAATGAGCAGTTCTTC
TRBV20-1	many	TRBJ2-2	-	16	CSARPLGGANTGELFF	TGCAGTGCTAGACCTTTGGGGGGGGCCAACACCGGGGAGCTGTTTTTT
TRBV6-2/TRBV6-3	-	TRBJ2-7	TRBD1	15	CASSPLDRVSYEQYF	TGTGCCAGCAGTCCCCTCGACAGGGTTTCCTACGAGCAGTACTTC
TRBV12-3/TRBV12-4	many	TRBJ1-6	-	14	CASSFNGENSPLHF	TGTGCCAGCAGTTTTAATGGGGAGAATTCACCCCTCCACTTT
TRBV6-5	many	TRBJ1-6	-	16	CASSITGSSYNSPLHF	TGTGCCAGCAGCATAACCGGTAGCTCCTATAATTCACCCCTCCACTTT
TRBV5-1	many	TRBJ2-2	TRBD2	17	CASSLGTSGSQTGELFF	TGCGCCAGCAGCTTGGGGACTAGCGGGAGTCAAACCGGGGAGCTGTTTTTT
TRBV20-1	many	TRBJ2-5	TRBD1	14	CSAPDRGQGETQYF	TGCAGTGCTCCCGACAGGGGGCAGGGAGAGACCCAGTACTTC
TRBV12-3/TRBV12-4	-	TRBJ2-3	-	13	CASTVGSTDTQYF	TGTGCCAGCACCGTTGGTAGCACAGATACGCAGTATTTT
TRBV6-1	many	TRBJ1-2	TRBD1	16	CASSATMKPTGPGYTF	TGTGCCAGCAGTGCCACTATGAAACCGACAGGGCCTGGCTACACCTTC
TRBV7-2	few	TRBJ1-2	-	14	CASSHGTNNYGYTF	TGTGCCAGCAGCCACGGGACAAATAACTATGGCTACACCTTC
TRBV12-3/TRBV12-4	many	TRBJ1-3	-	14	CASSSSSSGNTIYF	TGTGCCAGCAGTTCGTCTAGCTCTGGAAACACCATATATTTT
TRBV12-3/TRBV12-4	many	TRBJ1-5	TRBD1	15	CASTPGQGAREPQHF	TGTGCCAGCACCCCCGGACAGGGGGCGCGGGAGCCCCAGCATTTT
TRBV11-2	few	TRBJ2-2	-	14	CASSAQANTGELFF	TGTGCCAGCAGCGCCCAGGCGAACACCGGGGAGCTGTTTTTT
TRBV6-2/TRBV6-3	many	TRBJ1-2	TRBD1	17	CASSSYHHSRDSYGYTF	TGTGCCAGCAGTTCCTACCACCATTCTCGGGACAGCTATGGCTACACCTTC
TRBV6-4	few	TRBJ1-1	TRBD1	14	CASRAEGANTEAFF	TGTGCCAGCAGAGCAGAGGGGGCGAACACTGAAGCTTTCTTT
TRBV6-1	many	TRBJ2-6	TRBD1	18	CASRRAWTGGAGANVLTF	TGTGCCAGCAGGAGAGCGTGGACAGGGGGCGCTGGGGCCAACGTCCTGACTTTC
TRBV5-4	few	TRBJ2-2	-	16	CASSLARGGNTGELFF	TGTGCCAGCAGCTTGGCCCGGGGAGGGAACACCGGGGAGCTGTTTTTT
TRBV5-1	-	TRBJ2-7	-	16	CASSFLSGEATYEQYF	TGCGCCAGCAGCTTTCTTTCGGGGGAGGCAACCTACGAGCAGTACTTC
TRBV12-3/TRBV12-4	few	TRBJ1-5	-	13	CASSADQDQPQHF	TGTGCCAGCAGTGCCGATCAGGATCAGCCCCAGCATTTT
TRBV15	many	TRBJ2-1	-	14	CATSRVDKGSEQFF	TGTGCCACCAGCAGAGTCGACAAAGGGTCCGAGCAGTTCTTC
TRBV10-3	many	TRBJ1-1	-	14	CAISDRRAEAEAFF	TGTGCCATCAGTGATCGTCGGGCAGAAGCTGAAGCTTTCTTT
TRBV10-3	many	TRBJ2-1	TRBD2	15	CAISDLAGGRGEQFF	TGTGCCATCAGTGATCTAGCGGGGGGAAGAGGGGAGCAGTTCTTC
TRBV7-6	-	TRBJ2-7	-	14	CASSLAGIQGEQYF	TGTGCCAGCAGCTTAGCCGGAATCCAAGGGGAGCAGTACTTC
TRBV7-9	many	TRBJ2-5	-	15	CASSLVLQLQETQYF	TGTGCCAGCAGCTTAGTATTACAGTTACAAGAGACCCAGTACTTC